Following are 13 T cell receptor beta chains from one sample sequenced in a study of cytomegalovirus exposure and HLA in healthy donors. The PCR was carried out with 60 Vbeta primers and 13 Jbeta primers. Here immunoSEQ multiplex PCR was the method, and the copy in TCRdb shows in-frame clones only, minus some. The repertoire holds 170,000 or so clones, with 80% as singletons. The sequenced sample consisted of PBMCs. Every receptor here comes from a man under 40 in good health and CMV-seropositive.

This chain joins TRBV6-5 and TRBJ2-3, with TRBD1 identical over 7 bases. The CDR3 runs to 15 residues. The J segment lost 1 base and the V segment lost 9 bases, leaving 10 bases of the junction unmatched. CDR1 and CDR2 from the germline V gene are MNHEY and SVGAGI. CDR3 in amino acids: CASGDRTGGTDTQYF. The CDR3 DNA reads as TGTGCCAGTGGGGATCGAACAGGGGGCACAGATACGCAGTATTTT.

The chain employs TRBV6-4 and TRBJ2-2, with D maybe TRBD2 (6 bases). Trimming removed 0 bases at V and 5 bases at J, with 13 bases between. The CDR3 loop spans 16 amino acids. Germline assignment: CDR1 MRHNA and CDR2 SNTAGT. In DNA form, the CDR3 reads TGTGCCAGCAGTGACTCGATGGGGGGAGTAACCGGGGAGCTGTTTTTT. It encodes CASSDSMGGVTGELFF.

This CDR3 reads CASRRQGFEAFF. For the CDR3, the DNA is TGTGCCAGCAGAAGACAGGGTTTCGAAGCTTTCTTT. The gene calls are TRBV28 and TRBJ1-1, with 7 bases matching TRBD1. The CDR3 extends over 12 amino acids. Germline V gives CDR1 MDHEN, CDR2 SYDVKM. Trimming at V came to 6 bases and at J to 8 bases, leaving 6 bases not matched to a gene.

This chain uses TRBV27 with TRBJ1-4, with D possibly matching TRBD1 (6 bases). CDR1 is MNHEY and CDR2 is SMNVEV in the germline V gene (reference sequence). V was shortened by 5 bases and J by 10 bases, with 14 bases between the two germline ends. The CDR3 loop spans 13 amino acids. The CDR3 protein is CASSTRGWRKLFF. The CDR3 coding sequence is TGTGCCAGCAGTACCAGGGGTTGGCGAAAACTGTTTTTT.

In DNA form, the CDR3 reads TGTGCTAGTGGTTTGGTAATATGGTCGGGGGCCGGGGAGCTGTTTTTT. Translating it yields CASGLVIWSGAGELFF. The chain joins TRBV12-5 to TRBJ2-2; D possibly corresponds to TRBD2 (6 bases). Germline CDR1 LGHNT, CDR2 FRNRAP. The CDR3 contains 16 residues. V was shortened by 0 bases and J by 6 bases, with 14 bases between the two germline ends.

Only a few counts were recorded for this clone. The chain uses TRBV5-1 and TRBJ2-2; 11 bases fit TRBD2. This CDR3 contains 17 residues. Germline V lookup: CDR1 SGHRS, CDR2 YFSETQ. Losses at the gene ends were 4 bases for V and 2 bases for J; bases not matched to a gene: 7. CDR3 region: CASSPRLAGPNTGELFF. The CDR3 nucleotides read TGCGCCAGCAGCCCTCGACTAGCGGGGCCTAACACCGGGGAGCTGTTTTTT.

The V and J genes are TRBV19 and TRBJ2-5, with D perhaps TRBD2 (6 bases). Germline V gene sequence: CDR1 LNHDA, CDR2 SQIVND (reference sequence). V lost 1 base and J 1 base, leaving 10 bases between the germline ends. The CDR3 length is 15 residues. CDR3 DNA: TGTGCCAGTAGTATAGTGAGGCGGGGCCAAGAGACCCAGTACTTC. It yields the protein CASSIVRRGQETQYF.

This rearrangement joins TRBV28 to TRBJ2-1; tentative D call: TRBD1 (5 bases). This CDR3 spans 14 amino acids. The V end was cut by 5 bases, the J end by 9 bases, with 17 bases between. The germline gives CDR1 MDHEN, CDR2 SYDVKM. CDR3 nucleotide sequence: TGTGCCAGCAGTACAGGAGCAGGAAGGGGTGAGCAGTTCTTC. Residues: CASSTGAGRGEQFF.

The J gene is TRBJ2-5, the V gene TRBV14, with D possibly matching TRBD2 (5 bases). The CDR3 has 13 residues. The ends were cut back, 5 bases at V and 11 bases at J, with 18 bases in the middle. Germline V CDR1 and CDR2: SGHDN, FVKESK. The DNA of the CDR3 is TGTGCCAGCAGCATCGGAGGAGGTAGGGAGCAGTACTTC. Translation gives CASSIGGGREQYF.

This clone was picked up a small number of times. The chain joins TRBV2 to TRBJ1-5; D gene uncertain. The germline V and J ends were trimmed by 8 bases and 2 bases, with 10 bases remaining between them. Germline V gives CDR1 SNHLY, CDR2 FYNNEI. The CDR3 loop spans 13 amino acids. In nucleotides, the CDR3 is TGTGCCAGCTGTTCTCGGGGCAATCAGCCCCAGCATTTT. It yields the protein CASCSRGNQPQHF.

J is TRBJ2-1 and V is TRBV6-5; the match to TRBD1 covers 8 bases. The CDR3 extends over 14 amino acids. Germline V gene sequence: CDR1 MNHEY, CDR2 SVGAGI. The V gene end was trimmed by 2 bases and the J gene end by 5 bases; junction bases not matched to a gene: 2. The CDR3 here is CASSYPTGDNEQFF. The CDR3 nucleotides read TGTGCCAGCAGTTACCCGACAGGGGACAATGAGCAGTTCTTC.

This clone was found a few times. The V call is TRBV7-2, the J call TRBJ2-1, with 9 bases fitting TRBD1. Unmatched junction bases numbered 11, after V lost 5 bases and J lost 9 bases. The CDR3 is 15 residues long. Germline V CDR1 and CDR2: SGHTA, FQGNSA. The CDR3 reads CASSPWDREGGEQFF. In DNA, the CDR3 is TGTGCCAGCAGCCCCTGGGACAGGGAAGGGGGTGAGCAGTTCTTC.

This sequence joins TRBV2 and TRBJ1-3; D is uncertain. The CDR3 covers 15 residues. The germline gives CDR1 SNHLY, CDR2 FYNNEI. Trimming took 2 bases from V and 4 from J, leaving 12 bases between them. CDR3 bases: TGTGCCAGCAGTGAATGGGGAGCTTTGGGAAACACCATATATTTT. Its translation: CASSEWGALGNTIYF.